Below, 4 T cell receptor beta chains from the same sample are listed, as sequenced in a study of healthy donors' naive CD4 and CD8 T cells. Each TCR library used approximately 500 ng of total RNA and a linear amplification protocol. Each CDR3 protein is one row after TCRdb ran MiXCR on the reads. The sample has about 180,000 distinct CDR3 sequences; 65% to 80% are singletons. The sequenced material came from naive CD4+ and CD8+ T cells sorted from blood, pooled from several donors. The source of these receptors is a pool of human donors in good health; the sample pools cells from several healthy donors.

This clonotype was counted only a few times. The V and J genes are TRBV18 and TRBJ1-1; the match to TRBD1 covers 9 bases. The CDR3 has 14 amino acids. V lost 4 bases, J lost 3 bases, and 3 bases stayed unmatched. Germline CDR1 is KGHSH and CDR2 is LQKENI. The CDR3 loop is CASSRGQGDTEAFF. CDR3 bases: TGTGCCAGCTCACGGGGACAGGGCGACACTGAAGCTTTCTTT.

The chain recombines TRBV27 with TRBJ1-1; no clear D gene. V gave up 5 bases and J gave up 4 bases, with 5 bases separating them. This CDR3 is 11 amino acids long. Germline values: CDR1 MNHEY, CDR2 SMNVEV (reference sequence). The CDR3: CASSRLTEAFF. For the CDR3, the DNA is TGTGCCAGCAGTAGACTCACTGAAGCTTTCTTT.

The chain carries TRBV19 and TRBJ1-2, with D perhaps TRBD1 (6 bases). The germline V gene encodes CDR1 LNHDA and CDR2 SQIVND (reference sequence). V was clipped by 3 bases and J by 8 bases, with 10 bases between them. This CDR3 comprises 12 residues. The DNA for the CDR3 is TGTGCCAGTAGTATGGGGACACGCGGCTACACCTTC. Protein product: CASSMGTRGYTF.

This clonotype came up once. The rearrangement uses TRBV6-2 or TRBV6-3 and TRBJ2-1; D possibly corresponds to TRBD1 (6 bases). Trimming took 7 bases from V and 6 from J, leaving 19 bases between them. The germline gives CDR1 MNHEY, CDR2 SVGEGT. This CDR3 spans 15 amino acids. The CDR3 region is CASTRALGQSNEQFF. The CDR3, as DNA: TGTGCCAGCACCAGAGCCCTCGGACAGTCCAATGAGCAGTTCTTC.